This passage covers 5 T cell receptor beta chains from one sample sequenced in a study of blood T cell repertoires in COVID-19. Assay: immunoSEQ multiplex PCR; the TCRdb copy retains only in-frame clones and omits some. Here the sample spans about 270,000 clones, 86% being singletons. Sequenced material: peripheral blood. The receptors stem from a woman in her twenties or thirties with COVID-19, enrolled during active disease.

As DNA, the CDR3 is TGTGCCACCTCTACCGGGACAGGGAGCGAGCAGTACTTC. Its protein product is CATSTGTGSEQYF. The chain combines TRBV10-3 with TRBJ2-7, with 9 positions matching TRBD1. The CDR3 contains 13 residues. J was trimmed by 6 bases and V by 10 bases; bases with no gene match: 10. CDR1 ENHRY and CDR2 SYGVKD come from the germline V gene.

The rearrangement uses TRBV12-3 or TRBV12-4 and TRBJ2-7; 7 bases are a match to TRBD2. J gave up 3 bases and V 8 bases, and 7 bases lay outside the gene matches. The CDR3 has 13 residues. Here the CDR3 DNA reads TGTGCCAGCCGTCCTGGGGGGGACTACGAGCAGTACTTC. Protein sequence: CASRPGGDYEQYF.

The chain has TRBV28 and TRBJ2-5; TRBD2 might be the D (6 bases). The CDR3 is 14 amino acids. Germline lookup yields CDR1 MDHEN and CDR2 SYDVKM. The V end lost 5 bases, the J end lost 13 bases, and 23 bases lay between the germline ends. For the CDR3, the DNA is TGTGCCAGCAGTCCCCGGGGCCGGGAGACCCAGGGGTACTTC. It encodes CASSPRGRETQGYF.

The genes are TRBV3-1 (or the pseudogene TRBV3-2) and TRBJ2-5; D is unresolved. CDR3 length: 13 amino acids. Germline V lookup: CDR1 LGHDT, CDR2 YNNKEL (reference sequence). V was pared by 4 bases and J by 0 bases, with 6 bases between. The chain's CDR3 is CASSPPYQETQYF. CDR3 coding DNA: TGTGCCAGCAGCCCCCCGTACCAAGAGACCCAGTACTTC.

The V and J genes are TRBV6-6 and TRBJ2-2; D may be TRBD1 (6 bases). From germline, CDR1 is MNHNY and CDR2 SVGAGI (reference sequence). V lost 8 bases and J 7 bases, leaving 20 bases between the germline ends. This CDR3 spans 15 amino acids. The DNA for the CDR3 is TGTGCCAGCGGCAACACCCGACCCAGGGGCGGGGAGCTGTTTTTT. This sequence encodes CASGNTRPRGGELFF.